These 30 T cell receptor beta chains were all obtained from the same sample, sequenced in a study (dated by TCRdb to 2013 to 2016). Library method: 5' RACE. The reads were generated on an Illumina MiSeq. TCRdb ran its own pipeline on the public reads, namely fastp trimming at Q25 and MiXCR clone calling, and kept in-frame beta chains. Here each entry gathers all rows of one CDR3 protein and keeps the most common genes and DNA. The table for this sample lists 4,500 to 6,500 distinct CDR3 sequences; 52% of them were counted only once. The ten largest account for about 3.8% of the sample. Sequences were obtained from memory CD4+ T cells sorted from blood. The sample's cell subset or site label, decoded: memory CD4+ T cells, CD4+CD45RO+CD25-. Source of these receptors: a female donor with breast cancer.

This clonotype appeared a few times. The chain combines TRBV12-3 or TRBV12-4 with TRBJ1-1, with D maybe TRBD1 (5 bases). With 6 bases removed from V and 6 bases from J, the gap between germline ends came to 17 bases. CDR3 length equals 14 residues. For the CDR3, the DNA is TGTGCCAGCAGCCCCACAGGAGGGTACGCTGAAGCTTTCTTT. Amino acids: CASSPTGGYAEAFF.

The chain recombines TRBV7-2 with TRBJ1-2; no clear D gene. V was trimmed by 1 base and J by 3 bases, leaving 9 bases between them. Germline V CDR1 and CDR2: SGHTA, FQGNSA. This CDR3 contains 14 residues. CDR3 in amino acids: CASSLGGDYYGYTF. CDR3 in DNA: TGTGCCAGCAGCTTAGGTGGAGACTACTATGGCTACACCTTC.

This clonotype was counted a few times. The V call is TRBV6-6, the J call TRBJ2-5; TRBD2 matches 12 bases. V lost 7 bases and J lost 5; bases outside the gene matches: 17. This CDR3 has 18 amino acids. Germline CDR1 MNHNY, CDR2 SVGAGI (reference sequence). This chain's CDR3 is CASNSRASGGALGETQYF. The CDR3 DNA is TGTGCCAGCAACTCCCGGGCTAGCGGGGGGGCCTTGGGTGAGACCCAGTACTTC.

The J gene is TRBJ2-3, the V gene TRBV6-2 or TRBV6-3, with unresolved D. This CDR3 comprises 13 residues. V was clipped by 4 bases and J by 6 bases, with 11 bases between them. Germline V CDR1 and CDR2: MNHEY, SVGEGT. Written as DNA, the CDR3 is TGTGCCAGCAGTTCATCCATCATGGATACGCAGTATTTT. Protein product: CASSSSIMDTQYF.

The J gene is TRBJ2-7, the V gene TRBV27; no clear D. The CDR3 spans 15 residues. CDR1 and CDR2 (germline): MNHEY, SMNVEV (reference sequence). V was clipped by 1 base and J by 2 bases, with 12 bases between them. In nucleotides, the CDR3 is TGTGCCAGCAGTTTATATCGGGTAGGCGCCTACGAGCAGTACTTC. It encodes CASSLYRVGAYEQYF.

The chain combines TRBV11-2 with TRBJ2-5; 14 bases agree with TRBD2. J was trimmed by 1 base and V by 3 bases; bases with no gene match: 4. CDR3 size: 17 residues. Per germline, CDR1 SGHAT and CDR2 FQNNGV. The CDR3 nucleotides are TGTGCCAGCAGCTTGGGACTAGCGGGGGTCCTCCAAGAGACCCAGTACTTC. Translating it yields CASSLGLAGVLQETQYF.

Judged by abundance, this clonotype is large. This sequence joins TRBV12-3 or TRBV12-4 and TRBJ2-6; no clear D gene. This CDR3 is 17 amino acids long. V gave up 1 base and J gave up 0 bases, with 10 bases separating them. CDR3 bases: TGTGCCAGCAGTTTAGACTACCGGACCTCTGGGGCCAACGTCCTGACTTTC. Its protein is CASSLDYRTSGANVLTF.

About this clonotype itself: As the CDR3 is not closed by the conserved phenylalanine or tryptophan, this likely results from a read error. The chain is built from TRBV7-3 and TRBJ2-5, with D maybe TRBD2 (6 bases). This CDR3 spans 13 amino acids. Germline loops: CDR1 SGHTA, CDR2 FQGTGA. The V gene lost 5 bases and the J gene lost 7 bases, with 14 bases spanning the gap. The CDR3 DNA reads as TGTGCCAGCAGCCCTTCGACTAGAGGGACCCAGTACTCC. It specifies CASSPSTRGTQYS.

V usage is TRBV20-1 and J usage is TRBJ2-2, with 9 bases fitting TRBD1. This CDR3 is 16 amino acids long. Germline V gene data show CDR1 as DFQATT and CDR2 as SNEGSKA (reference sequence). Unmatched junction bases numbered 8, after V lost 1 base and J lost 5 bases. The CDR3 sequence is CSARALGQGSTGELFF. CDR3 nucleotide sequence: TGCAGTGCTAGAGCCTTAGGACAGGGGAGTACCGGGGAGCTGTTTTTT.

The gene calls are TRBV6-5 and TRBJ1-2, with a weak D call TRBD1 (6 bases). Germline CDR1 and CDR2: MNHEY and SVGAGI. Between the trimmed V and J ends, which lost 0 bases and 2 bases, there was a span of 10 bases. CDR3 length equals 15 residues. This chain's CDR3 is CASSYSARGNYGYTF. The CDR3 region has the DNA TGTGCCAGCAGTTACTCGGCCAGGGGCAACTATGGCTACACCTTC.

The V gene is TRBV27, the J gene TRBJ1-1, with TRBD1 matching 7 bases. The length of the CDR3 is 15 residues. Germline CDR1 reads MNHEY; CDR2 reads SMNVEV (reference sequence). Trimming cost V 5 bases and J 4 bases; bases outside gene matches: 10. In DNA form, the CDR3 reads TGTGCCAGCAGTCTACGACAGGGCTGCGTCACTGAAGCTTTCTTT. It codes for CASSLRQGCVTEAFF.

This clonotype was seen just once. CDR3 nucleotides: TGCAGCGTTAACCCCCCCGGCCGACACCCAGGGGAGACCCAGTACTTC. This sequence encodes CSVNPPGRHPGETQYF. The chain carries TRBV29-1 and TRBJ2-5; weak D call: TRBD1 (5 bases). The CDR3 has 16 amino acids. CDR1 is SQVTM and CDR2 is ANQGSEA in the germline V gene. V was trimmed by 5 bases and J by 5 bases, leaving 24 bases between them. Filled out from reference TRBV29-1 and TRBJ2-5, the complete variable domain reads SAVISQKPSRDICQRGTSLTIQCQVDSQVTMMFWYRQQPGQSLTLIATANQGSEATYESGFVIDKFPISRPNLTFSTLTVSNMSPEDSSIYLCSVNPPGRHPGETQYFGPGTRLLVL.

This clonotype has a handful of counts. The chain recombines TRBV5-1 with TRBJ2-3; 8 bases line up with TRBD1. Germline assignment: CDR1 SGHRS and CDR2 YFSETQ. The CDR3 sequence is 16 residues long. V gave up 2 bases and J gave up 0 bases; unmatched junction bases: 5. CDR3 DNA sequence: TGCGCCAGCAGCTTTGGAGGACAGGGTAGCACAGATACGCAGTATTTT. Protein product: CASSFGGQGSTDTQYF.

The chain combines TRBV12-3 or TRBV12-4 with TRBJ2-1; D unresolved. Trimming cost V 3 bases and J 4 bases, with 7 bases left between them. The CDR3 has 13 residues. The CDR3 reads CASSFSHYNEQFF. The CDR3 region has the DNA TGTGCCAGCAGTTTCAGCCATTACAATGAGCAGTTCTTC.

The chain has TRBV5-5 and TRBJ2-3; 7 bases agree with TRBD2. Germline V lookup: CDR1 SGHKS, CDR2 YYEKEE (reference sequence). There are 16 residues in the CDR3. J gave up 0 bases and V 1 base, and 5 bases lay outside the gene matches. The chain's CDR3 is CASSLFGGRSTDTQYF. The CDR3 coding sequence is TGTGCCAGCAGCTTGTTCGGCGGGAGAAGCACAGATACGCAGTATTTT.

V usage is TRBV5-3 and J usage is TRBJ2-7; D might be TRBD1 or TRBD2, each matching 5 bases. TRBV5-3 is an open reading frame whose function is uncertain. V lost 9 bases and J lost 4, with 29 bases in between. CDR3 size: 17 residues. CDR3 amino acids: CATTCWVPDGTDYEQYF. CDR3 nucleotides: TGTGCCACCACCTGTTGGGTCCCAGACGGGACGGATTACGAGCAGTACTTC.

The V and J genes are TRBV3-1 and TRBJ2-1, with 10 positions matching TRBD2. V lost 0 bases to trimming and J lost 8 bases; unmatched junction nucleotides: 4. This CDR3 has 15 residues. The germline V gene has CDR1 LGHDT and CDR2 YNNKEL (reference sequence). CDR3 sequence: CASSQDILAGDEQFF. In DNA, the CDR3 is TGTGCCAGCAGCCAAGATATCCTAGCGGGAGATGAGCAGTTCTTC.

J is TRBJ2-3 and V is TRBV20-1; D uncertain. Germline assignment: CDR1 DFQATT and CDR2 SNEGSKA (reference sequence). The CDR3 sequence is 16 residues long. Trimming pared 5 bases from V and 2 bases from J, leaving 20 bases between. This CDR3 reads CSAPNWGVRDTDTQYF. CDR3 nucleotides: TGCAGTGCTCCTAATTGGGGTGTACGCGACACAGATACGCAGTATTTT.

V usage is TRBV7-9 and J usage is TRBJ2-1; maybe TRBD2 (5 bases). Trimming shortened V by 8 bases and J by 16 bases, and 21 bases separated the two germline ends. The CDR3 is 12 amino acids. Germline-derived CDR1 and CDR2 are SEHNR and FQNEAQ (reference sequence). The DNA for the CDR3 is TGTGCCAGCGGCCACACGACCGAGAGCGGTTTCTTC. Residues: CASGHTTESGFF.

The chain is built from TRBV28 and TRBJ2-7; 10 positions agree with TRBD2. V was clipped by 10 bases and J by 3 bases; unmatched bases: 6. The CDR3 has 13 residues. Germline V lookup: CDR1 MDHEN, CDR2 SYDVKM. CDR3 nucleotides: TGTGCCATCCGGACTAGCGGAAGCTACGAGCAGTACTTC. Translation gives CAIRTSGSYEQYF.

This clonotype was counted a few times. The chain recombines TRBV27 with TRBJ2-1; 9 nucleotides match TRBD1. The CDR3 covers 13 residues. With V trimmed by 6 bases and J by 6 bases, 3 bases remained unmatched. Germline CDR1 is MNHEY and CDR2 is SMNVEV (reference sequence). This CDR3 is CASRSGQGNEQFF. Written as DNA, the CDR3 is TGTGCCAGCAGGTCGGGACAGGGCAATGAGCAGTTCTTC.

This CDR3 is CSARQGLDEKLFF. The DNA for the CDR3 is TGCAGTGCCAGACAGGGGTTAGACGAAAAACTGTTTTTT. The V call is TRBV20-1, the J call TRBJ1-4; TRBD1 matches 8 bases. V lost 6 bases to trimming and J lost 8 bases; unmatched junction nucleotides: 8. The CDR3 consists of 13 residues. CDR1 DFQATT and CDR2 SNEGSKA come from the germline V gene (reference sequence).

A note on this clonotype: The junction departs from the called germline gene at one end, perhaps through a read error. The rearrangement links TRBV2 to TRBJ1-1; 7 bases line up with TRBD1. This CDR3 is 11 amino acids long. Germline V lookup: CDR1 SNHLY, CDR2 FYNNEI. CDR3 DNA: TGTGCCAGCAGTTCGGACAGGACGCCCAAATTT. Its translation: CASSSDRTPKF.

This clonotype was detected only once. A read error may account for a junction end that differs from germline. J is TRBJ1-4 and V is TRBV20-1; D is perhaps TRBD1 (6 bases). The CDR3 is 16 amino acids. Germline assignment: CDR1 DFQATT and CDR2 SNEGSKA (reference sequence). The CDR3 sequence: CSATDPAGATSEKLFF. In DNA, the CDR3 is TGCAGTGCTACCGACCCTGCGGGGGCAACTAGTGAAAAACTGTTTTTT.

This clonotype was counted a few times. The gene calls are TRBV5-1 and TRBJ1-1, with D possibly TRBD1 on 5 matching bases. Trimming removed 5 bases at V and 1 base at J, with 12 bases between. From germline, CDR1 is SGHRS and CDR2 YFSETQ. The CDR3 spans 14 residues. As DNA, the CDR3 is TGCGCCAGCAGACAACTCGGGGGGAACACTGAAGCTTTCTTT. This sequence encodes CASRQLGGNTEAFF.

The sample holds a few counts of this clonotype. The rearrangement links TRBV4-1 to TRBJ2-5; no firm D call. This CDR3 spans 16 amino acids. From germline, CDR1 is MGHRA and CDR2 YSYEKL. V lost 0 bases, J lost 2 bases, and 13 bases lay in between. CDR3 in amino acids: CASSQEPAVIQETQYF. As DNA, the CDR3 is TGCGCCAGCAGCCAAGAACCGGCGGTCATTCAAGAGACCCAGTACTTC.

V and J are TRBV20-1 and TRBJ1-1; possibly TRBD1 for D (5 bases). This CDR3 is 13 amino acids long. Germline CDR1 is DFQATT and CDR2 is SNEGSKA (reference sequence). V was shortened by 3 bases and J by 0 bases, with 8 bases between the two germline ends. CDR3 nucleotide sequence: TGCAGTGCTAGGGGGACTTTGAACACTGAAGCTTTCTTT. The encoded protein is CSARGTLNTEAFF.

The V call is TRBV7-2, the J call TRBJ2-5; 11 bases are shared with TRBD2. The CDR3 contains 17 residues. Trimming cost V 5 bases and J 4 bases; bases outside gene matches: 12. Looked up from germline, CDR1 is SGHTA and CDR2 is FQGNSA. This CDR3 is CASSPKVAGGVSETQYF. Here the CDR3 DNA reads TGTGCCAGCAGCCCGAAAGTAGCGGGGGGGGTGTCAGAGACCCAGTACTTC.

This clonotype was counted once. The genes are TRBV11-3 and TRBJ2-3; D is uncertain. The germline CDR1 and CDR2 sequences are SGHNT and YENEEA. V lost 3 bases and J 6 bases, leaving 10 bases between the germline ends. The CDR3 is 13 amino acids. The CDR3 loop reads CASSFAGQDTQYF. The CDR3 DNA follows: TGTGCCAGCAGCTTCGCCGGGCAGGATACGCAGTATTTT.

The chain uses TRBV29-1 and TRBJ1-2; D is unclear. Germline lookup yields CDR1 SQVTM and CDR2 ANQGSEA. This CDR3 has 11 amino acids. Trimming stripped 3 bases from V and 3 bases from J, with 5 bases between. CDR3 protein: CSVDTDYGYTF. The CDR3 DNA sequence: TGCAGCGTTGACACTGACTATGGCTACACCTTC.